The 23 T cell receptor beta chains listed next were all sequenced from one sample in a study of CD8+ T cells in alopecia areata. RNA, once extracted, was reverse transcribed into cDNA for use as the sequencing template. Produced via immunoSEQ multiplex PCR; TCRdb's table is partial and in-frame only. The sample records a few hundred thousand clones, 60% being singletons. Treatment in this sample: oral pan-JAK inhibitor, 5-10 mg twice daily. This specimen consisted of CD4+ T cells sorted from blood, obtained around week 53, from a patient treated with tofacitinib. These receptors were collected from a human donor with alopecia areata.

The chain is built from TRBV7-2 and TRBJ2-2, with TRBD2 identical over 9 bases. Per germline, CDR1 SGHTA and CDR2 FQGNSA. After removal of 5 bases from V and 8 bases from J, the junction contained 9 bases not matched to a gene. The CDR3 runs to 15 residues. CDR3 region: CASSPLAGGPGELFF. The CDR3 nucleotides read TGTGCCAGCAGCCCCCTGGCGGGGGGGCCTGGGGAGCTGTTTTTT.

Concerning this clone: Other nucleotide sequences from this sample produce the same CDR3. The rearrangement uses TRBV2 and TRBJ2-7, with a possible D match to TRBD1 (6 bases). This CDR3 contains 12 residues. From germline, CDR1 is SNHLY and CDR2 FYNNEI. V shed 6 bases and J shed 2 bases, with 8 bases lying between them. The CDR3 DNA reads TGTGCCAGCAGGGACAGAACCTACGAGCAGTACTTC. It yields the protein CASRDRTYEQYF.

The chain links TRBV7-2 to TRBJ1-1, with 10 bases matching TRBD1. V shed 5 bases, J shed 7 bases, and the junction held 4 bases outside the gene matches. Germline CDR1 reads SGHTA; CDR2 reads FQGNSA. The CDR3 covers 13 residues. The CDR3 reads CASSADRGGEAFF. In nucleotides, the CDR3 is TGTGCCAGCAGCGCGGACAGGGGGGGTGAAGCTTTCTTT. The complete variable domain, with remaining parts taken from reference TRBV7-2 and TRBJ1-1, reads GAGVSQSPSNKVTEKGKDVELRCDPISGHTALYWYRQSLGQGLEFLIYFQGNSAPDKSGLPSDRFSAERTGGSVSTLTIQRTQQEDSAVYLCASSADRGGEAFFGQGTRLTVV.

The genes are TRBV11-2 and TRBJ2-1, with 7 bases that match TRBD2. This CDR3 is built from 17 residues. Germline V gene sequence: CDR1 SGHAT, CDR2 FQNNGV. J lost 0 bases, V lost 0 bases, and 5 bases had no gene match. The CDR3 reads CASSLDYRGDSYNEQFF. The CDR3 DNA follows: TGTGCCAGCAGCTTAGATTATCGGGGGGACTCCTACAATGAGCAGTTCTTC.

The rearrangement links TRBV25-1 to TRBJ2-1, with D perhaps matching TRBD1 or TRBD2 (5 bases each). The CDR3 is made up of 16 amino acids. V was cut by 4 bases and J by 9 bases, with 22 bases left in between. CDR1 MGHDK and CDR2 SYGVNS come from the germline V gene. Written as DNA, the CDR3 is TGTGCCAGCAGTGCTTTTCAGGGACCTGCCTCCAGTGAGCAGTTCTTC. Residues: CASSAFQGPASSEQFF.

This chain uses TRBV4-3 with TRBJ2-3; D call uncertain. The germline V and J ends were trimmed by 0 bases and 1 base, with 14 bases remaining between them. Germline V gene lookup returns CDR1 LGHNA and CDR2 YSLEER. The CDR3 extends over 17 amino acids. This CDR3 is CASSQEPPGSGTDTQYF. The CDR3 bases are TGCGCCAGCAGCCAAGAACCCCCGGGTTCCGGCACAGATACGCAGTATTTT.

This chain connects TRBV7-3 to TRBJ2-5, with 9 nucleotides matching TRBD1. The CDR3 totals 15 residues. Germline V lookup: CDR1 SGHTA, CDR2 FQGTGA. V was pared by 1 base and J by 4 bases, with 4 bases of the junction left unmatched. This CDR3 is CASSLIQGAPETQYF. DNA of the CDR3: TGTGCCAGCAGCTTAATACAGGGGGCCCCAGAGACCCAGTACTTC. Filled out from reference TRBV7-3 and TRBJ2-5, the complete variable domain reads GAGVSQTPSNKVTEKGKYVELRCDPISGHTALYWYRQSLGQGPEFLIYFQGTGAADDSGLPNDRFFAVRPEGSVSTLKIQRTERGDSAVYLCASSLIQGAPETQYFGPGTRLLVL.

This clone was seen a handful of times. The chain recombines TRBV11-2 with TRBJ1-1, with D uncertain. CDR3 length equals 13 residues. The V gene lost 3 bases and the J gene lost 1 base, with 6 bases spanning the gap. Germline values: CDR1 SGHAT, CDR2 FQNNGV. CDR3 DNA: TGTGCCAGCAGCTTTGGAGGGAACACTGAAGCTTTCTTT. It encodes CASSFGGNTEAFF.

The J gene is TRBJ1-1, the V gene TRBV30, with D hard to call. CDR1 is GTSNPN and CDR2 is SVGIG in the germline V gene (reference sequence). Trimming took off 7 bases at V and 4 bases at J, with 13 bases between the two ends. This CDR3 spans 12 amino acids. CDR3 loop: CASLGGSTEAFF. The CDR3, as DNA: TGTGCCTCCCTCGGCGGGAGCACTGAAGCTTTCTTT.

Here the CDR3 reads CASSLGHSSAAYEQYF. Written as DNA, the CDR3 is TGTGCCAGCAGTTTAGGGCACAGCTCTGCTGCCTACGAGCAGTACTTC. The V call is TRBV27, the J call TRBJ2-5; D is uncertain. The end of the DNA aligns better with TRBJ2-7, so the J call may be wrong. The CDR3 spans 16 residues. Germline CDR1 reads MNHEY; CDR2 reads SMNVEV (reference sequence).

V usage is TRBV14 and J usage is TRBJ2-5; 9 bases align to TRBD2. The trim removed 1 base at V and 5 bases at J, leaving 2 bases unmatched. The germline V gene has CDR1 SGHDN and CDR2 FVKESK. The CDR3 length is 14 residues. DNA of the CDR3: TGTGCCAGCAGCCAAGCCCTAGCGGGGGAGACCCAGTACTTC. Encoded protein: CASSQALAGETQYF.

This clone is termed medium-sized. The junction differs from germline at one of its ends, possibly a read error. In DNA, the CDR3 is TGTGCCAGCAGCTTAGGACGGGACAGAAGGGGTTTT. This encodes CASSLGRDRRGF. The V gene is TRBV7-2, the J gene TRBJ1-4; TRBD1 matches at 7 bases. This CDR3 has 12 residues. CDR1 and CDR2 (germline): SGHTA, FQGNSA.

The genes are TRBV4-1 and TRBJ1-1; a weak D match, TRBD1 (6 bases). Germline CDR1 MGHRA, CDR2 YSYEKL. V lost 7 bases and J 6 bases, leaving 15 bases between the germline ends. The CDR3 has 13 amino acids. CDR3 sequence: CASNIPGTSEAFF. The CDR3 DNA reads TGCGCCAGCAACATTCCGGGGACATCTGAAGCTTTCTTT.

J is TRBJ1-6 and V is TRBV25-1; 8 nucleotides align to TRBD1. In germline, CDR1 is MGHDK, CDR2 SYGVNS. This CDR3 spans 15 amino acids. After removal of 3 bases from V and 6 bases from J, the junction contained 4 bases not matched to a gene. The CDR3, as DNA: TGTGCCAGCAGTGACTCCGGACAGGGTAATTCACCCCTCCACTTT. Residues: CASSDSGQGNSPLHF.

This clone was detected once. The chain uses TRBV5-1 and TRBJ1-5, with no clear D. CDR3 size: 15 residues. Germline values: CDR1 SGHRS, CDR2 YFSETQ. Trimming removed 2 bases at V and 6 bases at J, with 15 bases between. CDR3 in DNA: TGCGCCAGCAGCTTCGGGCCGGATTCCGGTCAGCCCCAGCATTTT. It yields the protein CASSFGPDSGQPQHF.

This clone has only a few counts. The chain joins TRBV29-1 to TRBJ1-2, with D unclear. Trimming shortened V by 5 bases and J by 6 bases, and 19 bases separated the two germline ends. The CDR3 is made up of 14 amino acids. Germline V gives CDR1 SQVTM, CDR2 ANQGSEA. The CDR3, as DNA: TGCAGCGTTCTCGCAGCGGACCTCTCCAATGGCTACACCTTC. Translated, it gives CSVLAADLSNGYTF.

V gene TRBV25-1 combines with J gene TRBJ1-4; D gene uncertain. The CDR3 runs 14 residues. In germline, CDR1 is MGHDK, CDR2 SYGVNS. Trimming cost V 1 base and J 7 bases, with 10 bases left between them. The DNA of the CDR3 is TGTGCCAGCAGTGAATTAATCGGGGTTGAAAAACTGTTTTTT. This gives the protein CASSELIGVEKLFF.

The chain combines TRBV13 with TRBJ2-5, with 10 bases matching TRBD2. The CDR3 totals 19 residues. The V segment lost 0 bases and the J segment 7 bases; nucleotides outside the gene matches: 17. In germline, CDR1 is PRHDT, CDR2 FYEKMQ (reference sequence). The chain's CDR3 is CASSLGTWGLAPLSGTQYF. CDR3 DNA sequence: TGTGCCAGCAGCTTAGGAACGTGGGGACTAGCGCCACTGAGCGGGACCCAGTACTTC.

This clone was recorded only once. The CDR3 DNA reads as TGTGCCAGCAGCGGGGACTACAAGTACGAGCAGTACTTC. This translates into CASSGDYKYEQYF. The genes are TRBV7-2 and TRBJ2-7, with 7 bases matching TRBD2. Germline values: CDR1 SGHTA, CDR2 FQGNSA. The CDR3 is 13 amino acids. Trimming cost V 5 bases and J 4 bases; bases outside gene matches: 5.

V and J are TRBV29-1 and TRBJ2-3, with TRBD2 matching 13 bases. This CDR3 spans 16 amino acids. The germline V gene encodes CDR1 SQVTM and CDR2 ANQGSEA. With 7 bases clipped from V and 0 bases from J, the junction kept 7 bases outside the gene matches. Here the CDR3 reads CSAGLAGETSTDTQYF. CDR3 DNA: TGCAGCGCCGGACTAGCGGGGGAAACTAGCACAGATACGCAGTATTTT.

This clone was seen a few times. The V gene is TRBV7-9, the J gene TRBJ1-6; no firm D call. The CDR3 has 13 residues. Germline lookup yields CDR1 SEHNR and CDR2 FQNEAQ (reference sequence). The V gene lost 1 base and the J gene lost 6 bases, with 4 bases spanning the gap. The CDR3 loop reads CASSLEANSPLHF. The CDR3 bases are TGTGCCAGCAGCTTAGAGGCTAATTCACCCCTCCACTTT.

This rearrangement joins TRBV7-3 to TRBJ2-7; D not resolved. Germline V gives CDR1 SGHTA, CDR2 FQGTGA. The CDR3 length is 15 residues. V was cut by 5 bases and J by 6 bases, with 20 bases left in between. The CDR3 is CASSPYPTVGSEQYF. DNA of the CDR3: TGTGCCAGCAGCCCGTACCCCACGGTAGGGTCCGAGCAGTACTTC.

This chain joins TRBV13 and TRBJ1-2, with TRBD1 matching over 7 bases. The ends lost 6 bases at V and 4 bases at J; junction bases unmatched: 5. CDR3 length: 13 amino acids. In germline, CDR1 is PRHDT, CDR2 FYEKMQ (reference sequence). CDR3 residues: CASRPRGVYGYTF. CDR3 in DNA: TGTGCCAGCAGACCCAGGGGGGTCTATGGCTACACCTTC.